The clone carrying this TCR beta chain has ten or more counts. Method: immunoSEQ multiplex PCR; TCRdb's copy keeps in-frame clones and lacks some. The sample has 200,000 to 250,000 clones, approximately 86% seen once. This sample stems from a study of blood T cell repertoires in COVID-19. Those who participated ranged in age from roughly 18 to 89 years and resided in approximately 26 US areas. The CDR3 length is 15 residues. CDR1 and CDR2 from the germline V gene are SNHLY and FYNNEI. Germline trimming cut 5 bases from V and 6 bases from J; bases unmatched to any gene: 10. The specimen sequenced was PBMCs or T cells enriched from blood (not recorded which). This receptor was obtained from a woman aged 40 to 50 with acute COVID-19. V gene TRBV2 combines with J gene TRBJ2-1; TRBD2 matches at 7 bases. The DNA for the CDR3 is TGTGCCAGCAGTACGCCGACTAGCCCGGGCAATGAGCAGTTCTTC. This translates into CASSTPTSPGNEQFF.